The 26 T cell receptor beta chains below come from one sample, sequenced in a study of T cell responses to AZD1222 COVID-19 vaccine. Clones were read by immunoSEQ multiplex PCR, and TCRdb kept only the in-frame ones, dropping some. This sample yields over 150,000 clones, of which roughly 89% are seen a single time; around 1.7% belongs to the top ten. The sequenced sample was peripheral blood, obtained on day 0 of AZD1222 vaccination. Source of these receptors: an adult in good health.

The CDR3 nucleotides are TGTGCCATCAGTGAGCGGGGGACATACGAGCAGTACTTC. Translating it yields CAISERGTYEQYF. The rearrangement links TRBV10-3 to TRBJ2-7; D may match TRBD1 or TRBD2 (6 bases each). This CDR3 comprises 13 residues. CDR1 ENHRY and CDR2 SYGVKD come from the germline V gene. The V end lost 2 bases, the J end lost 4 bases, and 9 bases lay between the germline ends.

V and J are TRBV10-2 and TRBJ2-5, with TRBD1 as a possible D gene (6 bases). The CDR3 is made up of 13 amino acids. Germline values: CDR1 WSHSY, CDR2 SAAADI. V was trimmed by 4 bases and J by 1 base, leaving 7 bases between them. Here the CDR3 reads CASSGQVQETQYF. The DNA of the CDR3 is TGCGCCAGCAGTGGACAGGTCCAAGAGACCCAGTACTTC.

A few counts support this clone. The chain uses TRBV7-8 and TRBJ2-3; 8 bases map to TRBD2. The germline V gene has CDR1 SGHVS and CDR2 FQNEAQ. This CDR3 spans 15 amino acids. V gave up 3 bases and J gave up 7 bases; unmatched junction bases: 9. CDR3 sequence reads: CASSLTSAHGYTQYF. CDR3 nucleotide sequence: TGTGCCAGCAGCTTGACTAGCGCCCATGGCTATACGCAGTATTTT.

The chain joins TRBV4-1 to TRBJ1-1; D might be TRBD1 (6 bases). From germline, CDR1 is MGHRA and CDR2 YSYEKL. This CDR3 is built from 16 residues. The germline V and J ends were trimmed by 1 base and 5 bases, with 17 bases remaining between them. The CDR3: CASSQGWGHRQTEAFF. The CDR3 DNA reads as TGCGCCAGCAGCCAAGGATGGGGGCACCGCCAGACTGAAGCTTTCTTT.

About this clone: The junction and the germline gene differ at one end; a read error may be behind it. The rearrangement uses TRBV18 and TRBJ1-2; D is perhaps TRBD1 (6 bases). Germline V gene lookup returns CDR1 KGHSH and CDR2 LQKENI. This CDR3 has 13 amino acids. DNA for the CDR3: TGTGCCAGCTCCCCACAGGGAGGTCATGGCTACACCTTC. It specifies CASSPQGGHGYTF.

This clone occurred once. Sequence at one end of the junction differs from germline and may be a read error. The chain links TRBV7-7 to TRBJ1-3; no reliable D call. The germline V gene encodes CDR1 SSHAT and CDR2 FNYEAQ (reference sequence). CDR3 length: 13 amino acids. The CDR3 DNA follows: TGTGCTAGCAGCTCCGCCCCTGGAAACACCATATATTTT. It codes for CASSSAPGNTIYF.

V gene TRBV20-1 combines with J gene TRBJ2-7; TRBD1 might be the D (6 bases). Trimming pared 3 bases from V and 2 bases from J, leaving 11 bases between. The CDR3 totals 13 residues. CDR1 and CDR2 from the germline V gene are DFQATT and SNEGSKA (reference sequence). The CDR3 is CSASGRGTYEQYF. The CDR3 coding sequence is TGCAGTGCTAGTGGCAGGGGTACCTACGAGCAGTACTTC.

The chain links TRBV19 to TRBJ1-5; D is unclear. The CDR3 length is 15 residues. Trimming stripped 2 bases from V and 6 bases from J, with 14 bases between. Germline values: CDR1 LNHDA, CDR2 SQIVND (reference sequence). The CDR3: CASSITTLGGQPQHF. DNA of the CDR3: TGTGCCAGTAGTATAACGACATTGGGAGGTCAGCCCCAGCATTTT.

V gene TRBV4-1 combines with J gene TRBJ1-4; TRBD1 agrees at 10 bases. J gave up 8 bases and V 0 bases, and 3 bases lay outside the gene matches. Germline-derived CDR1 and CDR2 are MGHRA and YSYEKL. The CDR3 runs to 15 residues. The CDR3 region is CASSQDGQGVEKLFF. The DNA of the CDR3 is TGCGCCAGCAGCCAAGATGGACAGGGGGTCGAAAAACTGTTTTTT.

V gene TRBV4-1 combines with J gene TRBJ2-5; perhaps TRBD2 as D (6 bases). CDR1 and CDR2 (germline): MGHRA, YSYEKL. This CDR3 has 15 amino acids. V gave up 1 base and J gave up 2 bases, with 11 bases separating them. The DNA for the CDR3 is TGCGCCAGCAGCCAAGGCGGGGCGGTTCAAGAGACCCAGTACTTC. The encoded protein is CASSQGGAVQETQYF.

The V call is TRBV2, the J call TRBJ2-3; D possibly corresponds to TRBD2 (6 bases). Per germline, CDR1 SNHLY and CDR2 FYNNEI. This CDR3 is built from 13 residues. The V gene lost 7 bases and the J gene lost 3 bases, with 11 bases spanning the gap. As DNA, the CDR3 is TGTGCCAGCACATCGACTAGTACAGATACGCAGTATTTT. Its protein is CASTSTSTDTQYF.

The V gene is TRBV4-1, the J gene TRBJ2-1; tentatively, D is TRBD2 (6 bases). V was pared by 0 bases and J by 6 bases, with 9 bases between. The CDR3 covers 14 residues. CDR1 is MGHRA and CDR2 is YSYEKL in the germline V gene. DNA for the CDR3: TGCGCCAGCAGCCAAGAACTAGCAGTCAATGAGCAGTTCTTC. Translation: CASSQELAVNEQFF.

This chain uses TRBV28 with TRBJ1-5; D might be TRBD1 (6 bases). The CDR3 consists of 19 residues. Germline CDR1 is MDHEN and CDR2 is SYDVKM. V was shortened by 6 bases and J by 2 bases, with 26 bases between the two germline ends. Here the CDR3 reads CASRHGMGRGTIGNQPQHF. The CDR3 nucleotides read TGTGCCAGCAGACACGGGATGGGCAGGGGCACAATTGGCAATCAGCCCCAGCATTTT.

This chain links TRBV7-3 with TRBJ2-5; D ambiguous. Per the germline V gene, CDR1 is SGHTA and CDR2 is FQGTGA. The V gene lost 8 bases and the J gene lost 0 bases, with 7 bases spanning the gap. The CDR3 sequence is 12 residues long. The CDR3 nucleotides are TGTGCCAGCGGGCCCGACCAAGAGACCCAGTACTTC. As protein: CASGPDQETQYF.

The chain recombines TRBV7-6 with TRBJ1-1; TRBD1 agrees at 7 bases. The V gene's germline CDR1 is SGHVS and CDR2 FNYEAQ. V trimming: 5 bases; J trimming: 0 bases; junction bases outside the gene matches: 12. There are 17 residues in the CDR3. The CDR3 bases are TGTGCCAGCAGCGCCGGCCGACAGGGAGCTCTGAACACTGAAGCTTTCTTT. Encoded protein: CASSAGRQGALNTEAFF. The variable domain in full, with the rest retrieved from reference TRBV7-6 and TRBJ1-1, is GAGVSQSPRYKVTKRGQDVALRCDPISGHVSLYWYRQALGQGPEFLTYFNYEAQQDKSGLPNDRFSAERPEGSISTLTIQRTEQRDSAMYRCASSAGRQGALNTEAFFGQGTRLTVV.

V is TRBV25-1 and J is TRBJ2-7, with 10 bases lining up with TRBD1. With 4 bases clipped from V and 3 bases from J, the junction kept 3 bases outside the gene matches. CDR3 length: 14 amino acids. Germline CDR1 MGHDK, CDR2 SYGVNS. CDR3 in amino acids: CASSGRTGGYEQYF. In nucleotides, the CDR3 is TGTGCCAGCAGTGGGCGGACAGGGGGCTACGAGCAGTACTTC.

V gene TRBV28 combines with J gene TRBJ2-5; D is unresolved. The CDR3 contains 13 residues. Looked up from germline, CDR1 is MDHEN and CDR2 is SYDVKM. Trimming stripped 7 bases from V and 4 bases from J, with 13 bases between. The CDR3 protein is CASKGTALETQYF. The CDR3 DNA sequence: TGTGCCAGCAAGGGCACCGCCCTAGAGACCCAGTACTTC.

V is TRBV19 and J is TRBJ2-1; D gene unclear. CDR1 is LNHDA, CDR2 SQIVND, per germline (reference sequence). The CDR3 runs 14 residues. V was shortened by 3 bases and J by 1 base, with 7 bases between the two germline ends. The CDR3 reads CASSIPGSYNEQFF. The CDR3, as DNA: TGTGCCAGTAGTATTCCGGGTTCCTACAATGAGCAGTTCTTC.

The chain uses TRBV24-1 and TRBJ2-1, with 12 nucleotides matching TRBD1. The V and J ends lost 9 bases and 6 bases, in that order; junction bases with no gene match: 2. Germline CDR1 reads KGHDR; CDR2 reads SFDVKD. CDR3 size: 13 residues. DNA for the CDR3: TGTGCCACCTCGGGACAGGGGGCCAATGAGCAGTTCTTC. Its protein is CATSGQGANEQFF.

The chain joins TRBV2 to TRBJ2-7; either TRBD1 or TRBD2 may fit D (5 bases each). From germline, CDR1 is SNHLY and CDR2 FYNNEI. The CDR3 is made up of 14 amino acids. Trimming shortened V by 3 bases and J by 4 bases, and 13 bases separated the two germline ends. The CDR3 sequence is CASSDSPGSYEQYF. For the CDR3, the DNA is TGTGCCAGCAGTGATTCTCCAGGGAGTTACGAGCAGTACTTC.

This clone came up a few times. The rearrangement links TRBV6-2 or TRBV6-3 to TRBJ2-1; a weak D match, TRBD2 (6 bases). V was clipped by 7 bases and J by 3 bases, with 16 bases between them. This CDR3 has 15 amino acids. Germline CDR1 and CDR2: MNHEY and SVGEGT. CDR3 DNA sequence: TGTGCCAGCACCCCACGGGGTAGCGGCTACAATGAGCAGTTCTTC. This translates into CASTPRGSGYNEQFF.

The rearrangement joins TRBV27 to TRBJ1-2, with 7 bases that match TRBD1. The CDR3 contains 13 residues. With V trimmed by 2 bases and J by 9 bases, 6 bases remained unmatched. Per germline, CDR1 MNHEY and CDR2 SMNVEV (reference sequence). CDR3 loop: CASSLQGQDRYTF. The CDR3 DNA sequence: TGTGCCAGCAGTTTACAAGGACAGGACCGCTACACCTTC.

This clone was recorded once. The chain joins TRBV4-2 to TRBJ1-1; possibly TRBD1 for D (5 bases). Trimming pared 3 bases from V and 6 bases from J, leaving 17 bases between. CDR1 is LGHNA and CDR2 is YNFKEQ in the germline V gene. The CDR3 totals 15 residues. The CDR3 coding sequence is TGTGCCAGCAGCCAGGTTGGACGGCTAGGGGCTGAAGCTTTCTTT. As protein: CASSQVGRLGAEAFF.

The genes are TRBV5-1 and TRBJ2-3, with D maybe TRBD2 (5 bases). Germline CDR1 reads SGHRS; CDR2 reads YFSETQ. The V and J ends lost 5 bases and 11 bases respectively, with 18 bases between them. This CDR3 has 13 amino acids. This CDR3 is CASSASSGRKQYF. The CDR3 nucleotides read TGCGCCAGCAGTGCATCGTCGGGAAGGAAGCAGTATTTT.

The chain employs TRBV2 and TRBJ2-5; D unclear. Per germline, CDR1 SNHLY and CDR2 FYNNEI. The CDR3 totals 10 residues. V lost 5 bases, J lost 5 bases, and 3 bases lay in between. The CDR3 is CASSSETQYF. CDR3 sequence (DNA): TGTGCCAGCAGTTCTGAGACCCAGTACTTC.

This clone was seen a single time. V and J are TRBV5-1 and TRBJ2-7; D may be TRBD1 (6 bases). Germline V gene sequence: CDR1 SGHRS, CDR2 YFSETQ. Trimming took off 0 bases at V and 2 bases at J, with 15 bases between the two ends. This CDR3 comprises 16 residues. CDR3 nucleotides: TGCGCCAGCAGCTTGGCTTTTGGGTCAGGGGCCTACGAGCAGTACTTC. This codes for CASSLAFGSGAYEQYF.